Sequencing of this T cell receptor beta chain was carried out in a study of response to subunit inactivated influenza vaccine. The CDR3 is 15 residues long. The germline CDR1 and CDR2 sequences are SSHAT and FNYEAQ (reference sequence). Findings and limits, study-wide: That few new T cells are recruited by each seasonal influenza vaccination was the authors' suggestion.

Comments on this clonotype: Antigen specificity is unknown. The junction differs from germline at one of its ends, possibly a read error.

TCRdb re-called the RT-PCR reads through MiXCR, storing one row per CDR3 protein. The sample yields 600,000 to 850,000 distinct CDR3 sequences, 14% seen once. Source: PBMCs from blood, taken around 14 days before vaccination. The genes are TRBV7-7 and TRBJ2-5; perhaps TRBD2 as D (7 bases). This clonotype originated in a man aged 50 to 59 who received an inactivated influenza vaccine. CDR3 sequence reads: CASSITQGGGETQYF. CDR3 in DNA: TGTGCTAGCAGCATAACACAGGGAGGGGGAGAGACCCAGTACTTC.